Listed here are 7 T cell receptor beta chains from one sample, sequenced in a study of blood T cell repertoires in COVID-19. Repertoires were generated with immunoSEQ multiplex PCR, while TCRdb's copy carries only in-frame clones and drops some. The data contain 300,000 to 350,000 clones, about 86% of them singletons. Sequencing was done on a sample of peripheral blood. These receptors were collected from a man younger than 40 with active or convalescent COVID-19.

The chain has TRBV6-2 or TRBV6-3 and TRBJ1-5, with D perhaps TRBD1 (5 bases). Germline CDR1 reads MNHEY; CDR2 reads SVGEGT. CDR3 length: 15 residues. The V end lost 6 bases, the J end lost 4 bases, and 16 bases lay between the germline ends. This CDR3 is CASSTTGGENQPQHF. CDR3 bases: TGTGCCAGCAGCACTACCGGGGGGGAGAATCAGCCCCAGCATTTT.

The chain combines TRBV2 with TRBJ2-1; D ambiguous. CDR1 and CDR2 (germline): SNHLY, FYNNEI. This CDR3 contains 14 residues. V was clipped by 5 bases and J by 0 bases, with 8 bases between them. CDR3 coding DNA: TGTGCCAGCAGTTACAGCTTCTCCTACAATGAGCAGTTCTTC. Protein product: CASSYSFSYNEQFF.

This chain connects TRBV9 to TRBJ1-6, with 8 bases matching TRBD1. Trimming cost V 4 bases and J 14 bases; bases outside gene matches: 14. CDR1 is SGDLS and CDR2 is YYNGEE in the germline V gene. The CDR3 loop spans 15 amino acids. The CDR3 sequence: CASSPQTGEWEALHF. The CDR3 DNA reads TGTGCCAGCAGCCCCCAGACAGGGGAATGGGAAGCCCTCCACTTT.

V is TRBV4-2 and J is TRBJ1-5, with 7 bases lining up with TRBD1. Germline values: CDR1 LGHNA, CDR2 YNFKEQ. CDR3 length: 14 amino acids. V shed 5 bases and J 5 bases; nucleotides not matched to a gene: 6. Here the CDR3 DNA reads TGTGCCAGCAGCGGGACAGTATTGGATCAGCCCCAGCATTTT. Its protein is CASSGTVLDQPQHF.

The chain has TRBV7-2 and TRBJ2-3, with TRBD2 matching over 11 bases. J gave up 6 bases and V 5 bases, and 7 bases lay outside the gene matches. The germline gives CDR1 SGHTA, CDR2 FQGNSA. There are 15 residues in the CDR3. CDR3 nucleotide sequence: TGTGCCAGCAGCCTTAGCGGGAGGGCCACGGATACGCAGTATTTT. This translates into CASSLSGRATDTQYF. Supplemented by reference TRBV7-2 and TRBJ2-3, the full variable domain reads GAGVSQSPSNKVTEKGKDVELRCDPISGHTALYWYRQSLGQGLEFLIYFQGNSAPDKSGLPSDRFSAERTGGSVSTLTIQRTQQEDSAVYLCASSLSGRATDTQYFGPGTRLTVL.

The V and J genes are TRBV10-3 and TRBJ2-1; 10 positions match TRBD2. Germline CDR1 ENHRY, CDR2 SYGVKD. The junction had 5 bases not matched to a gene; V was cut back by 8 bases and J by 4 bases. This CDR3 region has 14 residues. This chain's CDR3 is CAIGGLADYNEQFF. The DNA for the CDR3 is TGTGCCATCGGCGGACTAGCGGATTACAATGAGCAGTTCTTC.

The J gene is TRBJ1-5, the V gene TRBV28; D is perhaps TRBD1 (5 bases). CDR3 size: 15 residues. CDR1 and CDR2 from the germline V gene are MDHEN and SYDVKM. V shed 7 bases and J shed 2 bases, with 15 bases lying between them. The CDR3 DNA sequence: TGTGCCAGCATCCGCTCGGGAGGGGGCAATCAGCCCCAGCATTTT. This encodes CASIRSGGGNQPQHF.